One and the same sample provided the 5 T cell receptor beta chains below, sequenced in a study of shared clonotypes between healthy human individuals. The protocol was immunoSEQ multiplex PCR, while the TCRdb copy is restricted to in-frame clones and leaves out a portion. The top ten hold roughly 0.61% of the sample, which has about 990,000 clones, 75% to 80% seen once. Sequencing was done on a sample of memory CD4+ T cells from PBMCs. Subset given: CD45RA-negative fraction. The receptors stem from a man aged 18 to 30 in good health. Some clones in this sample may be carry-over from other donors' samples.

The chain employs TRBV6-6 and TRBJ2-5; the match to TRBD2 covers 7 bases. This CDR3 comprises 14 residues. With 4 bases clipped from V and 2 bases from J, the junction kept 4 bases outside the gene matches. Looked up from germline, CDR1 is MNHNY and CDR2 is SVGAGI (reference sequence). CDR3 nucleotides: TGTGCCAGCAGTTCTAGCGGACGTCAAGAGACCCAGTACTTC. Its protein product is CASSSSGRQETQYF.

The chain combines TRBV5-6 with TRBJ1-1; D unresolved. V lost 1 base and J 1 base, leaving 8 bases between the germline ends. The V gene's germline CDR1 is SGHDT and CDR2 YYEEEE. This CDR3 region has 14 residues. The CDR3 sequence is CASSLLTSNTEAFF. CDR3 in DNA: TGTGCCAGCAGCTTGTTGACCTCGAACACTGAAGCTTTCTTT.

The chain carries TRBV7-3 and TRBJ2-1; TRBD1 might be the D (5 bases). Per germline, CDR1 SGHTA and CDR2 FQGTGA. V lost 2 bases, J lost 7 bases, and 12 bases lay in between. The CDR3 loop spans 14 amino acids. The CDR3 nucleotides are TGTGCCAGCAGCTTATCAGGGCCGAGGAATGAGCAGTTCTTC. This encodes CASSLSGPRNEQFF.

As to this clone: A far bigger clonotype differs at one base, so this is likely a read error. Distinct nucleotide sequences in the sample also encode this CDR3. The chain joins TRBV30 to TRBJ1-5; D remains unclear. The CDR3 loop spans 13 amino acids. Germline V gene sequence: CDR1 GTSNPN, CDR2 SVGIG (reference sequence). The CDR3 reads CAWRPDNNQPQHF. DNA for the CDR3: TGTGCCTGGAGACCGGATAACAATCAGCCGCAGCATTTT.

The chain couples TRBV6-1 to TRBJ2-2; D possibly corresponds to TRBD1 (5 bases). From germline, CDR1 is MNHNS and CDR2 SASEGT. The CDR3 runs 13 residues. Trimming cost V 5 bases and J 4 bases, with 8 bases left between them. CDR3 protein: CASSIGVTGELFF. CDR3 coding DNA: TGTGCCAGCAGTATAGGGGTCACCGGGGAGCTGTTTTTT.